This record covers a single T cell receptor (beta chain). The V and J ends lost 4 bases and 3 bases respectively, with 15 bases between them. The germline CDR1 and CDR2 sequences are SGHRS and YFSETQ. The CDR3 runs to 15 residues. The sample is drawn from a study of T cell changes during pregnancy in multiple sclerosis. The table came from immunoSEQ multiplex PCR; TCRdb's copy has only in-frame clones and leaves some out. The table has roughly 40,000 clones, 91% seen once; the top ten hold 0.5%. This clonotype was sampled from a female donor in good health, enrolled as a control in a pregnancy study. The sample in question was CD4+ T cells from peripheral blood mononuclear cells, obtained in the second trimester of pregnancy. This rearrangement joins TRBV5-1 to TRBJ2-3; no reliable D call. Written as DNA, the CDR3 is TGCGCCAGCAGCGTCACCGGGTTCAAGACAGATACGCAGTATTTT. Amino acid sequence: CASSVTGFKTDTQYF.